One sample yielded the 7 T cell receptor beta chains listed below, sequenced in a study of identical twins. TCRdb fed the 5' RACE reads into MiXCR, producing one record per CDR3 protein. Among some 460,000 distinct CDR3 sequences listed, 13% to 15% were seen once. These data also formed part of another study, on yellow fever vaccine responses in identical twins.

The specimen sequenced was CD4+ T cells sorted from blood. These receptor sequences come from a woman aged 18-29 years in good health.

The rearrangement joins TRBV6-1 to TRBJ2-7; no definite D call. With 7 bases removed from V and 3 bases from J, the gap between germline ends came to 10 bases. In germline, CDR1 is MNHNS, CDR2 SASEGT. The CDR3 covers 12 residues. CDR3 bases: TGTGCCAGCAAATTTACCGACTACGAGCAGTACTTC. Amino acids: CASKFTDYEQYF.

This clonotype has more than one count but fewer than ten. The chain carries TRBV7-9 and TRBJ2-7; a possible D gene is TRBD2 (5 bases). V was trimmed by 3 bases and J by 6 bases, leaving 6 bases between them. Germline lookup yields CDR1 SEHNR and CDR2 FQNEAQ (reference sequence). The CDR3 sequence is 11 residues long. In DNA, the CDR3 is TGTGCCAGCAGCTTCGGGGTCGAGCAGTACTTC. Translation: CASSFGVEQYF.

This clonotype was picked up a small number of times. The rearrangement joins TRBV9 to TRBJ2-3; possibly TRBD1 or TRBD2 for D (6 bases each). Trimming cost V 0 bases and J 0 bases, with 8 bases left between them. CDR1 is SGDLS, CDR2 YYNGEE, per germline. This CDR3 spans 15 amino acids. This CDR3 is CASSVAGASTDTQYF. The CDR3 DNA sequence: TGTGCCAGCAGCGTAGCGGGGGCTAGCACAGATACGCAGTATTTT.

This clonotype was found a few times. This rearrangement joins TRBV20-1 to TRBJ2-1; 7 bases align to TRBD2. This CDR3 spans 14 amino acids. Unmatched junction bases numbered 7, after V lost 5 bases and J lost 3 bases. Germline loops: CDR1 DFQATT, CDR2 SNEGSKA (reference sequence). The CDR3 loop reads CSAPSGTFYNEQFF. CDR3 sequence (DNA): TGCAGTGCTCCGAGCGGGACCTTCTACAATGAGCAGTTCTTC.

The chain has TRBV6-2 or TRBV6-3 and TRBJ2-7, with 9 positions matching TRBD2. The CDR3 runs to 15 residues. The V and J ends lost 4 bases and 2 bases, in that order; junction bases with no gene match: 6. From germline, CDR1 is MNHEY and CDR2 SVGEGT. The CDR3 DNA reads TGTGCCAGCAGTTCCGCGGGGGGGAGTACCTACGAGCAGTACTTC. This encodes CASSSAGGSTYEQYF.

The chain couples TRBV30 to TRBJ2-4, with 12 nucleotides matching TRBD1. Germline-derived CDR1 and CDR2 are GTSNPN and SVGIG (reference sequence). After removal of 3 bases from V and 1 base from J, the junction contained 19 bases not matched to a gene. This CDR3 contains 21 residues. The CDR3 protein is CAWRPLSRDRGPVLAKNIQYF. CDR3 nucleotide sequence: TGTGCCTGGAGACCCCTCTCGAGGGACAGGGGGCCAGTCCTCGCCAAAAACATTCAGTACTTC.

CDR3 in amino acids: CASSLGAPSSYNEQFF. Written as DNA, the CDR3 is TGTGCCAGCAGCTTAGGGGCACCGAGCTCCTACAATGAGCAGTTCTTC. The chain recombines TRBV7-2 with TRBJ2-1, with no clear D. V shed 1 base and J shed 0 bases, with 10 bases lying between them. CDR3 length: 16 residues. Per the germline V gene, CDR1 is SGHTA and CDR2 is FQGNSA.